This T cell receptor beta chain was sequenced for a study of vaccination effects on CD4 cells after COVID-19. General study results and limits: In people who had recovered, most post-vaccine spike-reactive clones were new vaccine-induced clones. Missing from the study were early post-infection timepoints, and its convalescent patients were few.

TCRdb's table, derived via immunoSEQ multiplex PCR, lists solely in-frame clones and lacks some. In the table there are approximately 70,000 clones, under 85% of which are singletons. Using viral peptide pools, the ViraFEST assay grew out antigen-specific CD4+ T cells prior to sequencing. Researchers isolated CD4+ T cells once approximately eleven days of culture had elapsed. Between March and December 2020, the person had a SARS-CoV-2 infection that PCR confirmed. The culture used as the negative control contained an HIV-1 Nef peptide pool. The authors replaced half the medium with IL-2 medium on days 3 and 7. CDR3 length: 14 residues. Germline lookup yields CDR1 SGHTA and CDR2 FQGTGA. V lost 3 bases and J lost 2, with 9 bases in between. As for this clone: Its antigen is unknown.

Sequencing used CD4+ T cells from PBMCs cultured with HIV peptides, obtained before COVID-19 vaccination. Noted subset: HIV-1 Nef peptide pool negative control/reference culture. The chain uses TRBV7-3 and TRBJ2-3; no reliable D call. The receptor was isolated from a human donor who had a prior SARS-CoV-2 infection. CDR3 loop: CASSFQASTDTQYF. CDR3 coding DNA: TGTGCCAGCAGCTTTCAGGCCTCCACAGATACGCAGTATTTT.